The clone carrying this T cell receptor beta chain was found many times. The antigen is not known. The study excluded patients with uncontrolled infection, other autoimmune disease, pregnancy or lactation. From less than 13 ml of fresh peripheral blood, PBMCs were isolated. Trimming pared 6 bases from V and 6 bases from J, leaving 6 bases between. Germline V gene data show CDR1 as SNHLY and CDR2 as FYNNEI. The CDR3 has 11 amino acids. This entry is derived from a study of T cells in Graves' hyperthyroidism and ophthalmopathy. General study points: Among thyroid clonotypes expanded above 0.001, most also appeared in blood. The model identified upcoming ophthalmopathy a median around 6 months ahead of onset.

The CDR3 regions of TCR beta were amplified from RNA transcripts. With the HTBI primer set, the TCR CDR3 went through a first round of RT-PCR. TCRdb re-derived calls from the multiplex PCR reads in MiXCR, one entry per CDR3 protein. Of fewer than 350,000 distinct CDR3 sequences in the sample, 20% to 25% were seen once. Sequencing was carried out using blood. This TCR derives from a woman aged 45-59 years with Graves' hyperthyroidism. V usage is TRBV2 and J usage is TRBJ1-3; D not certain. The CDR3 region has the DNA TGTGCCAGCAGCACAACAAACACCATATATTTT. Amino acid sequence: CASSTTNTIYF.